Reported below is one T cell receptor beta chain. In the original processing: Amplified reference gene primers provided the basis for estimating nucleated cell counts. Profiled with immunoSEQ multiplex PCR; TCRdb holds only in-frame clones, not every one. V and J calls and clone size are as listed in that table; D and trimming were resolved from the DNA. The sample has approximately 140,000 clones; 79% are singletons. This sample stems from a study of blood T cell repertoires in COVID-19. Looking at the study overall: Spain, Italy and the United States supplied samples that represented acute and convalescent COVID-19. Sources were T cells, B-cell-depleted T cells, or PBMCs; the material itself was cDNA or gDNA.

This receptor was obtained from a man between 60 and 75 years old with acute or convalescent COVID-19. Sequenced material: peripheral blood.

CDR3 nucleotides: TGCGCCAGCAGCCAAGAAGCAGGGACTAGTGGCTACGAGCAGTACTTC. Translated: CASSQEAGTSGYEQYF. The rearrangement joins TRBV4-3 to TRBJ2-7, with 8 positions matching TRBD2. Germline V gene data show CDR1 as LGHNA and CDR2 as YSLEER. This CDR3 contains 16 residues. V trimming: 0 bases; J trimming: 3 bases; junction bases outside the gene matches: 7.